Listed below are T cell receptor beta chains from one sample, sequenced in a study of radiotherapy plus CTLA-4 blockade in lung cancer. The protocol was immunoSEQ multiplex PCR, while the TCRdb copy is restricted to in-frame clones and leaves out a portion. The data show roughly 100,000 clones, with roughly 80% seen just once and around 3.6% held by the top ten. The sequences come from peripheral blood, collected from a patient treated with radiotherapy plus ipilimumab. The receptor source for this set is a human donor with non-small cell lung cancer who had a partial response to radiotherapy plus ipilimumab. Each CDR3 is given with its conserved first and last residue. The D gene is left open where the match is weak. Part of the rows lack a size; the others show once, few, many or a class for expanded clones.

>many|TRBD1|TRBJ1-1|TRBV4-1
TGCGCCAGCAGCCAAGCCTACAGGGGCCGGACTGAAGCTTTCTTT
CASSQAYRGRTEAFF
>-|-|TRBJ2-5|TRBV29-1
TGCAGCGTATTTGAGACCCTCGGGGAGACCCAGTACTTC
CSVFETLGETQYF
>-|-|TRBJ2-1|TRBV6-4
TGTGCCAGCAGTGACTCCCCCCAGGGAGAGCAGTTCTTC
CASSDSPQGEQFF
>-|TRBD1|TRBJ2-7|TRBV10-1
TGCGCCAGCAGTGATAGGGGGCGCGGATACGAGCAGTACTTC
CASSDRGRGYEQYF
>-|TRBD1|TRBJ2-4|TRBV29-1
TGCAGCGTCCCCGACAGGGGTAGGAACATTCAGTACTTC
CSVPDRGRNIQYF
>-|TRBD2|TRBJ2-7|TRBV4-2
TGTGCCAGCAGCCAAGGACTCCGGGACTACCCCTACGAGCAGTACTTC
CASSQGLRDYPYEQYF
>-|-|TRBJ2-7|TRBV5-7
TGTGCCAGCAGCAGGGGTCCCAAGCCCTCCTACGAGCAGTACTTC
CASSRGPKPSYEQYF
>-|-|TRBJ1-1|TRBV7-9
TGTGCCAGCAGCTCTTTGACAGGGAACACTGAAGCTTTCTTT
CASSSLTGNTEAFF
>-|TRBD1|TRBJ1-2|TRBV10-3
TGTGCCATCAATAGCCAGGCAGGGGGGATTGAGGGCTACACCTTC
CAINSQAGGIEGYTF
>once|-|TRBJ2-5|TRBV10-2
TGCGCCAGCACCTCTACCGGAGGTGGGCAGTACTTC
CASTSTGGGQYF
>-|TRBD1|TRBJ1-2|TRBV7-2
TGTGCCAGCAGCACCGCCGGGACAGGGGGCCCCTATGGCTACACCTTC
CASSTAGTGGPYGYTF
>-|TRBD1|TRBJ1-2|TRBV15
TGTGCCACCAGCAGATCCGCCGACAGGGTGAATGGCTACACCTTC
CATSRSADRVNGYTF
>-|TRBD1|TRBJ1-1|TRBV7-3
TGTGCCAGCAGCGCAACAGGGGGCGCGCACACTGAAGCTTTCTTT
CASSATGGAHTEAFF
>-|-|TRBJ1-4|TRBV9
TGTGCCAGCAGCGTAGCACAGCCTGCAACTAATGAAAAACTGTTTTTT
CASSVAQPATNEKLFF
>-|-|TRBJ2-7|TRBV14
TGTGCCAGCAGCCGGACGCCGGGCAGGGCCCACGGAAGCTCCTACGAGCAGTACTTC
CASSRTPGRAHGSSYEQYF
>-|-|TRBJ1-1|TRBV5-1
TGCGCCAGCAGCTTGGGCACAGGGCGTCGGACTGAAGCTTTCTTT
CASSLGTGRRTEAFF
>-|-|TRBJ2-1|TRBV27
TGTGCCAGCAGTTTCGGGGACAATGAGCAGTTCTTC
CASSFGDNEQFF
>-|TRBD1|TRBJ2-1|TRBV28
TGTGCCAGCAGTTGGTCCGAGACAGGGGGATTAGGGGGCTACAATGAGCAGTTCTTC
CASSWSETGGLGGYNEQFF
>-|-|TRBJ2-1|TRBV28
TGTGCCAGCAGAGCCACCGATGAGCAGTTCTTC
CASRATDEQFF
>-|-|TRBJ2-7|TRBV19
TGTGCCAGTAGCCGCGGAGAAAGCTCCTACGAGCAGTACTTC
CASSRGESSYEQYF
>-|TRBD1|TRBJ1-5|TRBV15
TGTGCCACCAGCAGAGATGCCCGGGACAGGGGCAATCAGCCCCAGCATTTT
CATSRDARDRGNQPQHF
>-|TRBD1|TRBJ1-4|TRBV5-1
TGCGCCAGCAGCTTTGGACAGGGGTGGGAAAAACTGTTTTTT
CASSFGQGWEKLFF
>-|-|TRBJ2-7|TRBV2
TGTGCCAGTCGGACTCTCGAATACGAGCAGTACTTC
CASRTLEYEQYF
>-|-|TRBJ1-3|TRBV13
TGTGCCAGCAGCGCCGACAGGAGCTCTGGAAACACCATATATTTT
CASSADRSSGNTIYF
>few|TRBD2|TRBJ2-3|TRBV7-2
TGTGCCAGCAGCTTTAGCGGGAGCATCAGCACAGATACGCAGTATTTT
CASSFSGSISTDTQYF
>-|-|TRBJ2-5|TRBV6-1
TGTGCCAGCAGTGAAGGCGTGGGGGGAGCCCAAGAGACCCAGTACTTC
CASSEGVGGAQETQYF